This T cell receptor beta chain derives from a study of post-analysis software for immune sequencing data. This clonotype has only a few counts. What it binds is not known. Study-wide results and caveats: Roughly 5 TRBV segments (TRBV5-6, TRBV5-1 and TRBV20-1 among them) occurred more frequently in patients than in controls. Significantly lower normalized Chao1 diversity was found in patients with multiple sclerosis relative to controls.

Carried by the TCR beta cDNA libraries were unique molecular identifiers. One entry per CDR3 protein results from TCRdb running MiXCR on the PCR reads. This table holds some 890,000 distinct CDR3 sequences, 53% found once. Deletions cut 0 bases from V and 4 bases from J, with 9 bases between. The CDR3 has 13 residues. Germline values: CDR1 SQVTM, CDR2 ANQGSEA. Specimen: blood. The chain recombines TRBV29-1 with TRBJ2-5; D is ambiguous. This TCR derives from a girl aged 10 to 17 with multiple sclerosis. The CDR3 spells CSVEDIRGETQYF. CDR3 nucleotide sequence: TGCAGCGTTGAAGATATTAGAGGAGAGACCCAGTACTTC.